The entry below gives a single T cell receptor beta chain sequence along with its context. The sample belongs to a study of shared clonotypes between healthy human individuals. Study information: The study drew on a couple of women and three men aged 18 to 49 as donors. Plates per donor: three CD4 naive, three CD4 memory, two CD8 naive, one CD8 memory.

V trimming: 6 bases; J trimming: 0 bases; junction bases outside the gene matches: 5. The germline CDR1 and CDR2 sequences are SNHLY and FYNNEI. This CDR3 comprises 17 residues. Data came from immunoSEQ multiplex PCR; TCRdb stores just in-frame clones and leaves some out. This table holds 2 million to 2.5 million clones, 93% found once. The receptor's source is a man younger than 35 in good health. Some clones in this sample may be carry-over from other donors' samples. The sequenced material came from naive CD4+ T cells from PBMCs. Subset in this sample: CD45RA+ positively selected. The genes are TRBV2 and TRBJ2-5; 15 nucleotides match TRBD2. CDR3 in DNA: TGTGCCAGCAGAGGACTAGCGGGAGGGCGGTACCAAGAGACCCAGTACTTC. Translation gives CASRGLAGGRYQETQYF.